This T cell receptor beta chain derives from a study of cytomegalovirus exposure and HLA in healthy donors. Comments on this clone: Its antigen is still unknown.

With 4 bases removed from V and 0 bases from J, the gap between germline ends came to 18 bases. The CDR3 spans 17 residues. Germline V gene lookup returns CDR1 LGHNA and CDR2 YNFKEQ. The PCR had 60 Vbeta and 13 Jbeta primers. Only in-frame clones appear in the TCRdb table, and some are missing; sequencing was by immunoSEQ multiplex PCR. The sample has under 150,000 clones, around 80% seen once. General study points: Later analysis revealed greater clonal expansion in HLA-associated TCR beta chains than in equally common others. Fewer N-insertions (relative to the approximately 700-donor mean) were reportedly seen in an Asian-associated ancestry cluster in a later analysis. There were some V segments, including TRBV6-2 and TRBV6-3, excluded as indistinguishable. Most TCR beta V segments were productive about 87% or about 30% of the time in an earlier analysis.

The clonotype originates from a man in his fifties or sixties in good health and CMV-seronegative. The sequenced sample was PBMCs. V is TRBV4-2 and J is TRBJ1-1; possible D gene TRBD1, 6 bases. The CDR3 region has the DNA TGTGCCAGCAGCCCGAGGGAGGGGGGCGCGATGAACACTGAAGCTTTCTTT. Translation: CASSPREGGAMNTEAFF.